The T cell receptor beta chain under discussion was sequenced for a study of blood T cell repertoires in COVID-19. Across the whole study: Samples came from the United States, Italy and Spain, spanning acute and convalescent COVID-19.

In the original analysis: For nucleated cells, counts were estimated from reference gene primer amplification. Measured with immunoSEQ multiplex PCR; TCRdb has only the in-frame clones, and not every one. V and J calls plus clone size are reproduced from that table; the DNA served to infer D and trimming. The sample shows 150,000 to 200,000 clones, roughly 87% of them seen only once. Seattle researchers signed up patients amid active infection and tracked them longitudinally. Trimming cost V 4 bases and J 1 base; bases outside gene matches: 12. The CDR3 consists of 17 residues. Germline lookup yields CDR1 SGHVS and CDR2 FQNEAQ.

This TCR came from a woman between 65 and 79 years old with COVID-19, enrolled during active disease. The sequencing sample was made of peripheral blood. The rearrangement links TRBV7-8 to TRBJ1-1, with TRBD1 matching 7 bases. This chain's CDR3 is CASSSRTGVVGNTEAFF. The CDR3 nucleotides are TGTGCCAGCAGCTCACGTACAGGGGTCGTTGGGAACACTGAAGCTTTCTTT.